One sample yielded the 26 T cell receptor beta chains listed below, sequenced in a study of blood T cell repertoires in COVID-19. Profiled with immunoSEQ multiplex PCR; TCRdb holds only in-frame clones, not every one. This sample yields roughly 670,000 clones, of which approximately 90% are seen a single time; approximately 0.3% belongs to the top ten. The sample was peripheral blood. These receptors originate from a woman aged 18 to 35 with acute or convalescent COVID-19.

The V gene is TRBV9, the J gene TRBJ2-7; 11 bases agree with TRBD2. Unmatched junction bases numbered 9, after V lost 7 bases and J lost 6 bases. The CDR3 is made up of 14 amino acids. Germline loops: CDR1 SGDLS, CDR2 YYNGEE. The CDR3: CASGKSGTSGEQYF. The CDR3 DNA sequence: TGTGCCAGCGGGAAATCCGGGACTAGCGGCGAGCAGTACTTC. Full variable domain (outside the CDR3, taken from reference TRBV9 and TRBJ2-7): DSGVTQTPKHLITATGQRVTLRCSPRSGDLSVYWYQQSLDQGLQFLIQYYNGEERAKGNILERFSAQQFPDLHSELNLSSLELGDSALYFCASGKSGTSGEQYFGPGTRLTVT.

The chain is built from TRBV7-2 and TRBJ2-1, with 8 bases aligning to TRBD1. From germline, CDR1 is SGHTA and CDR2 FQGNSA. J lost 3 bases, V lost 1 base, and 2 bases had no gene match. This CDR3 has 15 amino acids. The CDR3 DNA sequence: TGTGCCAGCAGCTTAGTGGACAGGGTCTACAATGAGCAGTTCTTC. It is translated as CASSLVDRVYNEQFF.

V and J are TRBV7-7 and TRBJ2-1; 12 nucleotides agree with TRBD2. CDR1 is SSHAT, CDR2 FNYEAQ, per germline (reference sequence). This CDR3 is 13 amino acids long. The V segment lost 5 bases and the J segment 15 bases; nucleotides outside the gene matches: 8. CDR3 residues: CASSPLAGGGPFF. CDR3 DNA: TGTGCCAGCAGCCCCCTAGCGGGGGGGGGACCGTTCTTC.

The chain couples TRBV5-6 to TRBJ1-2, with D tentatively TRBD1 (5 bases). This CDR3 is 14 amino acids long. CDR1 is SGHDT and CDR2 is YYEEEE in the germline V gene. Trimming removed 4 bases from V and 4 bases from J, with 14 bases in between. The CDR3 loop reads CASSLRGPFYGYTF. CDR3 DNA: TGTGCCAGCAGCCTAAGGGGCCCGTTCTATGGCTACACCTTC.

The chain couples TRBV9 to TRBJ1-1; D may be TRBD1 (5 bases). V was shortened by 2 bases and J by 5 bases, with 16 bases between the two germline ends. Germline V gene lookup returns CDR1 SGDLS and CDR2 YYNGEE. This CDR3 comprises 15 residues. DNA for the CDR3: TGTGCCAGCAGCGTTAGCGGGGCTGGGAATACTGAAGCTTTCTTT. Its protein product is CASSVSGAGNTEAFF.

This chain links TRBV12-3 or TRBV12-4 with TRBJ1-2, with a tentative D call TRBD1 (6 bases). CDR3 length: 13 residues. V was pared by 7 bases and J by 5 bases, with 14 bases between. CDR3 sequence reads: CASTPGQTYGYTF. The CDR3 DNA reads as TGTGCCAGCACCCCCGGACAGACTTATGGCTACACCTTC.

The chain links TRBV6-4 to TRBJ2-1; the match to TRBD1 covers 12 bases. The CDR3 is 15 residues long. The V gene's germline CDR1 is MRHNA and CDR2 SNTAGT. V lost 3 bases to trimming and J lost 10 bases; unmatched junction nucleotides: 7. The CDR3 loop is CASSEGTGGAGEQFF. CDR3 bases: TGTGCCAGCAGTGAAGGGACAGGGGGCGCGGGGGAGCAGTTCTTC.

Of note for this clone: At the DNA level, this CDR3 is encoded by other sequences in the same sample as well. The gene calls are TRBV6-2 or TRBV6-3 and TRBJ1-2; no definite D call. The V end was cut by 2 bases, the J end by 4 bases, with 8 bases between. CDR1 is MNHEY, CDR2 SVGEGT, per germline. The CDR3 has 13 residues. As DNA, the CDR3 is TGTGCCAGCAGTTACCGGGGAACCTATGGCTACACCTTC. Its protein is CASSYRGTYGYTF.

The chain joins TRBV6-5 to TRBJ2-7; 8 bases fit TRBD2. The CDR3 consists of 13 residues. The ends lost 6 bases at V and 3 bases at J; junction bases unmatched: 4. Germline assignment: CDR1 MNHEY and CDR2 SVGAGI. CDR3: CASRAAGDYEQYF. The CDR3 DNA sequence: TGTGCCAGCAGAGCAGCGGGGGACTACGAGCAGTACTTC.

V and J are TRBV4-1 and TRBJ1-4, with TRBD1 matching over 10 bases. CDR1 is MGHRA and CDR2 is YSYEKL in the germline V gene. V dropped 8 bases and J dropped 7; count of bases not matched to a gene: 4. The CDR3 contains 13 residues. CDR3 sequence reads: CASSGQGVEKLFF. The DNA of the CDR3 is TGCGCCAGCTCTGGACAGGGGGTTGAAAAACTGTTTTTT.

There are many counts of this clone. V is TRBV6-4 and J is TRBJ2-1, with a tentative D call TRBD2 (6 bases). The CDR3 spans 14 residues. The germline V and J ends were trimmed by 4 bases and 4 bases, with 11 bases remaining between them. Germline V lookup: CDR1 MRHNA, CDR2 SNTAGT. CDR3 coding DNA: TGTGCCAGCAGTGTTAATAGCGGTTACAATGAGCAGTTCTTC. This translates into CASSVNSGYNEQFF.

V usage is TRBV6-2 or TRBV6-3 and J usage is TRBJ1-2; no firm D call. The CDR3 runs 14 residues. The V and J ends lost 2 bases and 8 bases respectively, with 15 bases between them. Per the germline V gene, CDR1 is MNHEY and CDR2 is SVGEGT. CDR3 amino acids: CASSYLDLPGGYTF. The CDR3 DNA reads as TGTGCCAGCAGTTACCTGGATTTACCAGGAGGCTACACCTTC.

This chain links TRBV28 with TRBJ1-3; D is unresolved. This CDR3 spans 14 amino acids. Germline CDR1 MDHEN, CDR2 SYDVKM. Deletions cut 8 bases from V and 4 bases from J, with 15 bases between. CDR3 sequence reads: CASAPLSPGNTIYF. The CDR3 DNA is TGTGCCAGCGCCCCTCTGAGTCCCGGAAACACCATATATTTT.

The chain carries TRBV25-1 and TRBJ1-1; D possibly corresponds to TRBD1 (6 bases). The germline V gene encodes CDR1 MGHDK and CDR2 SYGVNS. This CDR3 spans 14 amino acids. V lost 1 base to trimming and J lost 4 bases, with 10 bases between them. The CDR3 DNA is TGTGCCAGCAGTGAATGGGGGCGGCTCACTGAAGCTTTCTTT. Its translation is CASSEWGRLTEAFF.

CDR3: CASSLIGTSYEQYF. CDR3 coding DNA: TGCGCCAGCAGCCTGATCGGGACATCTTACGAGCAGTACTTC. The genes are TRBV5-1 and TRBJ2-7, with TRBD1 as a possible D gene (6 bases). Germline V gene sequence: CDR1 SGHRS, CDR2 YFSETQ. The CDR3 is made up of 14 amino acids. The V gene lost 4 bases and the J gene lost 4 bases, with 15 bases spanning the gap.

This chain joins TRBV5-5 and TRBJ1-1; D uncertain. The CDR3 is 15 amino acids. CDR1 is SGHKS and CDR2 is YYEKEE in the germline V gene (reference sequence). V dropped 4 bases and J dropped 5 bases, with 18 bases sitting between them. CDR3 protein: CASSTRALGRTEAFF. The CDR3 nucleotides read TGTGCCAGCAGCACCCGGGCCCTGGGGAGAACTGAAGCTTTCTTT.

The genes are TRBV6-2 or TRBV6-3 and TRBJ2-3; D may be TRBD2 (5 bases). V lost 0 bases and J 4 bases, leaving 17 bases between the germline ends. Looked up from germline, CDR1 is MNHEY and CDR2 is SVGEGT. The CDR3 runs to 17 residues. For the CDR3, the DNA is TGTGCCAGCAGTTACTCGAGGGTAGGGTATGATGCAGATACGCAGTATTTT. Translation: CASSYSRVGYDADTQYF.

The V call is TRBV2, the J call TRBJ1-5, with a possible D match to TRBD1 (5 bases). Per germline, CDR1 SNHLY and CDR2 FYNNEI. V lost 7 bases, J lost 1 base, and 14 bases lay in between. This CDR3 spans 15 amino acids. For the CDR3, the DNA is TGTGCCAGCACCATTGACAGAATGAGCAATCAGCCCCAGCATTTT. Protein: CASTIDRMSNQPQHF.

The rearrangement joins TRBV7-9 to TRBJ1-2; 10 bases fit TRBD1. The germline V gene has CDR1 SEHNR and CDR2 FQNEAQ (reference sequence). Trimming removed 5 bases from V and 8 bases from J; junction bases left unmatched: 5. The CDR3 has 13 residues. The CDR3 nucleotides read TGTGCCAGCAGCATTGGACAGGGGGACGGCTACACCTTC. Translation: CASSIGQGDGYTF.

This sequence joins TRBV7-8 and TRBJ2-7; TRBD2 agrees at 14 bases. The CDR3 runs to 18 residues. CDR1 is SGHVS and CDR2 is FQNEAQ in the germline V gene. The trim removed 3 bases at V and 0 bases at J, leaving 7 bases unmatched. The CDR3 region is CASSFGTSGGRSSYEQYF. In DNA form, the CDR3 reads TGTGCCAGCAGCTTTGGGACTAGCGGGGGCCGGAGCTCCTACGAGCAGTACTTC.

The chain is built from TRBV29-1 and TRBJ1-1; 10 bases map to TRBD1. Germline V CDR1 and CDR2: SQVTM, ANQGSEA. The CDR3 sequence is 15 residues long. The junction had 8 bases not matched to a gene; V was cut back by 7 bases and J by 0 bases. The DNA for the CDR3 is TGCAGCGCCGGACAGGGGGGAATTATGAACACTGAAGCTTTCTTT. Its protein is CSAGQGGIMNTEAFF.

This sequence joins TRBV6-5 and TRBJ1-2; TRBD1 is a possible D gene (6 bases). CDR1 and CDR2 from the germline V gene are MNHEY and SVGAGI. Trimming took 6 bases from V and 3 from J, leaving 14 bases between them. The length of the CDR3 is 14 residues. CDR3 region: CASRLGTGYYGYTF. The CDR3 DNA is TGTGCCAGCAGACTAGGCACAGGGTACTATGGCTACACCTTC.

This chain uses TRBV7-2 with TRBJ2-7, with 7 bases fitting TRBD1. CDR3 size: 14 residues. The germline V gene encodes CDR1 SGHTA and CDR2 FQGNSA. The junction had 9 bases not matched to a gene; V was cut back by 8 bases and J by 2 bases. The CDR3 DNA follows: TGTGCCAGCGGACCGGGACAGCTAACCTACGAGCAGTACTTC. It encodes CASGPGQLTYEQYF.

The chain employs TRBV11-3 and TRBJ2-1, with 8 positions matching TRBD2. The CDR3 is 14 residues long. V dropped 1 base and J dropped 7; count of bases not matched to a gene: 3. Germline CDR1 is SGHNT and CDR2 is YENEEA. CDR3 DNA sequence: TGTGCCAGCAGCTTAGCCAGCGGGAGTAATGAGCAGTTCTTC. It is translated as CASSLASGSNEQFF.

The chain recombines TRBV2 with TRBJ1-2, with 10 bases fitting TRBD1. CDR1 SNHLY and CDR2 FYNNEI come from the germline V gene. This CDR3 spans 13 amino acids. V lost 5 bases and J lost 6; bases outside the gene matches: 3. Here the CDR3 reads CASSTGQGDGYTF. For the CDR3, the DNA is TGTGCCAGCAGTACAGGACAGGGGGATGGCTACACCTTC.

Written as DNA, the CDR3 is TGTGCCAGCAGCTCCTGGACTAGCGGGGGCCCCACCGGGGAGCTGTTTTTT. It specifies CASSSWTSGGPTGELFF. V gene TRBV7-2 combines with J gene TRBJ2-2, with TRBD2 identical over 13 bases. Per germline, CDR1 SGHTA and CDR2 FQGNSA. The CDR3 length is 17 residues. V lost 4 bases, J lost 4 bases, and 6 bases stayed unmatched.